In this sample, the clone carrying this T cell receptor beta chain turned up a few times. The library put unique molecular identifiers onto individual cDNA molecules. TCRdb re-derived calls from the RACE reads in MiXCR, one entry per CDR3 protein. The data show tens of thousands of distinct CDR3 sequences, roughly a tenth seen once. This record comes from a study of human T cells and chemical hapten exposure. Time point defined: patch test 2, 6 weeks after DPC sensitization. Sample treatment: therapeutic diphenylcyclopropenone sensitization with weekly scalp DPC. Total RNA extraction was carried out from unfractionated whole blood. The sequencing here drew on whole blood, taken in connection with sensitization to the hapten diphenylcyclopropenone (DPC). The clonotype was recovered from a woman aged 25-40 years with alopecia areata. Some clones in this sample may be carry-over from other donors' samples.

The CDR3, as DNA: TGTGCCAGCAGTTACACTACCGGGACAGGGGGCGGGAAGACTGAAGCTTTCTTT. Amino acid sequence: CASSYTTGTGGGKTEAFF. This chain joins TRBV6-2 or TRBV6-3 and TRBJ1-1; 12 bases line up with TRBD1. J was trimmed by 5 bases and V by 2 bases; bases with no gene match: 12. The CDR3 extends over 18 amino acids. The germline V gene encodes CDR1 MNHEY and CDR2 SVGEGT.